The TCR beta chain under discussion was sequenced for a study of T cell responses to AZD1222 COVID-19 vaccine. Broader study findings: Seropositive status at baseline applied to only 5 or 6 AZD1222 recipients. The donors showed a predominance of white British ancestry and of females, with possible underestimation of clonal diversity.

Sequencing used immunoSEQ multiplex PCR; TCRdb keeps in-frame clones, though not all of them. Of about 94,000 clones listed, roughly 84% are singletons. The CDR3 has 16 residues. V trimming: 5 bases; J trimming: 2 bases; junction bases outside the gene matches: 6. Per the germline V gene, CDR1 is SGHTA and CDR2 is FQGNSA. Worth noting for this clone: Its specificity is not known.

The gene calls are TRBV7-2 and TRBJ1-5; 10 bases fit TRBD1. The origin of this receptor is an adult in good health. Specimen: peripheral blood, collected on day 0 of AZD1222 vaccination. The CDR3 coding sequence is TGTGCCAGCAGCACATCCGGGACAGGGGGCAATCAGCCCCAGCATTTT. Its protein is CASSTSGTGGNQPQHF. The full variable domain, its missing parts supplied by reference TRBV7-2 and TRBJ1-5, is GAGVSQSPSNKVTEKGKDVELRCDPISGHTALYWYRQSLGQGLEFLIYFQGNSAPDKSGLPSDRFSAERTGGSVSTLTIQRTQQEDSAVYLCASSTSGTGGNQPQHFGDGTRLSIL.